What follows are 27 T cell receptor beta chains derived from one specimen sequenced in a study of T cells after yellow fever vaccination. TCRdb reanalysed the 5' RACE reads using MiXCR and keeps one entry per CDR3 protein. The sample shows roughly 160,000 distinct CDR3 sequences, 6% to 7.5% of them seen only once. Sequenced material: CD4+ T cells sorted from PBMCs, taken 4 to 5 days after the first yellow fever vaccination. The receptor source for this set is a man younger than 35 who received the YFV17D yellow fever vaccine.

This clonotype was seen repeatedly, ten times or more. The chain uses TRBV7-8 and TRBJ2-2; no clear D gene. CDR1 is SGHVS and CDR2 is FQNEAQ in the germline V gene. This CDR3 is 14 amino acids long. The V gene lost 1 base and the J gene lost 7 bases, with 10 bases spanning the gap. This chain's CDR3 is CASSLGRMDGELFF. In nucleotides, the CDR3 is TGTGCCAGCAGCTTAGGTCGAATGGACGGGGAGCTGTTTTTT.

Ten or more counts support this clonotype. This sequence joins TRBV12-3 or TRBV12-4 and TRBJ1-1; D is ambiguous. V lost 5 bases and J lost 4, with 11 bases in between. This CDR3 is 13 amino acids long. The CDR3 nucleotides are TGTGCCAGCAGTGCCGAGCGGGGCACTGAAGCTTTCTTT. Its protein is CASSAERGTEAFF.

This clonotype was seen many times. The chain uses TRBV7-8 and TRBJ1-1; D remains unclear. Germline CDR1 reads SGHVS; CDR2 reads FQNEAQ. The V and J ends lost 4 bases and 2 bases respectively, with 8 bases between them. The CDR3 is made up of 13 amino acids. The CDR3 DNA follows: TGTGCCAGCAGCTCTACGATCAACACTGAAGCTTTCTTT. Its protein product is CASSSTINTEAFF.

In its sample, this clonotype was seen a few times. The chain carries TRBV11-2 and TRBJ2-2, with 8 bases lining up with TRBD2. Germline V gene data show CDR1 as SGHAT and CDR2 as FQNNGV. V dropped 5 bases and J dropped 5; count of bases not matched to a gene: 7. This CDR3 is built from 15 residues. Written as DNA, the CDR3 is TGTGCCAGCAGCACCGGGGGGGCAGGTACCGGGGAGCTGTTTTTT. It encodes CASSTGGAGTGELFF.

V usage is TRBV7-3 and J usage is TRBJ2-2, with D tentatively TRBD2 (7 bases). Deletions cut 1 base from V and 7 bases from J, with 16 bases between. The CDR3 runs 16 residues. The V gene's germline CDR1 is SGHTA and CDR2 FQGTGA. The CDR3 spells CASSLMSAGAGGELFF. CDR3 bases: TGTGCCAGCAGCTTAATGTCGGCGGGGGCAGGCGGGGAGCTGTTTTTT.

The table lists this clonotype with many counts. The chain has TRBV29-1 and TRBJ2-6; no firm D call. V gave up 6 bases and J gave up 0 bases, with 3 bases separating them. The germline gives CDR1 SQVTM, CDR2 ANQGSEA. There are 12 residues in the CDR3. CDR3 DNA sequence: TGCAGCGTGGGCTCTGGGGCCAACGTCCTGACTTTC. Amino acid sequence: CSVGSGANVLTF.

This clonotype showed up many times. The chain uses TRBV9 and TRBJ1-5; no firm D call. V was shortened by 3 bases and J by 0 bases, with 7 bases between the two germline ends. The V gene's germline CDR1 is SGDLS and CDR2 YYNGEE. The CDR3 covers 14 residues. CDR3 loop: CASSGYYSNQPQHF. The CDR3 DNA reads as TGTGCCAGCAGCGGATACTATAGCAATCAGCCCCAGCATTTT.

Ten or more counts support this clonotype. The V call is TRBV20-1, the J call TRBJ2-3; 10 bases fit TRBD2. Germline V lookup: CDR1 DFQATT, CDR2 SNEGSKA (reference sequence). V dropped 2 bases and J dropped 1; count of bases not matched to a gene: 3. The CDR3 consists of 15 residues. In DNA, the CDR3 is TGCAGTGCTAGATCCCTAGCGGGGGGCACAGATACGCAGTATTTT. This encodes CSARSLAGGTDTQYF.

The chain has TRBV7-2 and TRBJ2-7; D remains unclear. Trimming removed 0 bases at V and 5 bases at J, with 5 bases between. This CDR3 has 12 amino acids. Per the germline V gene, CDR1 is SGHTA and CDR2 is FQGNSA. CDR3 amino acids: CASSLAWNEQYF. For the CDR3, the DNA is TGTGCCAGCAGCTTAGCGTGGAACGAGCAGTACTTC. The entire variable domain, with the rest obtained from reference TRBV7-2 and TRBJ2-7, is as follows: GAGVSQSPSNKVTEKGKDVELRCDPISGHTALYWYRQSLGQGLEFLIYFQGNSAPDKSGLPSDRFSAERTGGSVSTLTIQRTQQEDSAVYLCASSLAWNEQYFGPGTRLTVT.

The chain employs TRBV18 and TRBJ1-5; 11 bases are a match to TRBD1. The CDR3 sequence is 17 residues long. Unmatched junction bases numbered 13, after V lost 6 bases and J lost 6 bases. Germline assignment: CDR1 KGHSH and CDR2 LQKENI. The CDR3 is CASSPGTGGTVGQPQHF. The CDR3 DNA follows: TGTGCCAGCTCGCCCGGGACAGGGGGTACGGTTGGTCAGCCCCAGCATTTT.

The rearrangement joins TRBV6-1 to TRBJ2-7; 15 bases match TRBD2. After removal of 6 bases from V and 1 base from J, the junction contained 1 base not matched to a gene. Germline assignment: CDR1 MNHNS and CDR2 SASEGT. The CDR3 covers 15 residues. CDR3 in DNA: TGTGCCAGCAGGGGGACTAGCGGGGGGTCCTACGAGCAGTACGTC. Translating gives CASRGTSGGSYEQYV.

This clonotype was seen repeatedly, ten times or more. This chain links TRBV5-1 with TRBJ2-5; 10 bases line up with TRBD2. The V gene's germline CDR1 is SGHRS and CDR2 YFSETQ. V shed 4 bases and J 2 bases; nucleotides not matched to a gene: 5. The CDR3 runs to 15 residues. The CDR3 DNA sequence: TGCGCCAGCAGCGGAAAACTAGCGGGACAAGAGACCCAGTACTTC. Residues: CASSGKLAGQETQYF.

Many counts were recorded for this clonotype. The chain employs TRBV3-1 and TRBJ2-1; TRBD1 matches at 7 bases. Germline lookup yields CDR1 LGHDT and CDR2 YNNKEL (reference sequence). This CDR3 is 14 amino acids long. V lost 8 bases and J lost 4; bases outside the gene matches: 8. CDR3 bases: TGTGCCAGCGGAGACTTGGACAGGTACAATGAGCAGTTCTTC. Its translation is CASGDLDRYNEQFF.

Many counts were recorded for this clonotype. Here the CDR3 DNA reads TGCGCCAGCAGCCAAGATCACGGGAGCGGCCGGGAGGGCTACACCTTC. This gives the protein CASSQDHGSGREGYTF. This chain links TRBV4-3 with TRBJ1-2; D is uncertain. The V gene lost 0 bases and the J gene lost 8 bases, with 19 bases spanning the gap. This CDR3 spans 16 amino acids. Germline CDR1 LGHNA, CDR2 YSLEER.

Only a few counts were recorded for this clonotype. The V gene is TRBV5-1, the J gene TRBJ1-1; weak D call: TRBD1 (5 bases). The CDR3 loop spans 15 amino acids. Germline V gene sequence: CDR1 SGHRS, CDR2 YFSETQ. The V and J ends lost 0 bases and 3 bases respectively, with 12 bases between them. The CDR3 here is CASSLVGVRDTEAFF. CDR3 nucleotide sequence: TGCGCCAGCAGCTTGGTAGGGGTGAGGGACACTGAAGCTTTCTTT.

This clonotype was observed at least ten times. The chain employs TRBV20-1 and TRBJ2-5, with 8 positions matching TRBD2. Germline CDR1 is DFQATT and CDR2 is SNEGSKA (reference sequence). The V and J ends lost 4 bases and 4 bases, in that order; junction bases with no gene match: 8. CDR3 length: 14 residues. CDR3 protein: CSANPSGGSETQYF. The DNA of the CDR3 is TGCAGTGCTAATCCCAGCGGGGGTTCAGAGACCCAGTACTTC.

This clonotype has ten or more counts. V gene TRBV15 combines with J gene TRBJ2-5; 8 bases are shared with TRBD2. The CDR3 is 15 residues long. The V gene end was trimmed by 6 bases and the J gene end by 5 bases; junction bases not matched to a gene: 11. Looked up from germline, CDR1 is LNHNV and CDR2 is YYDKDF (reference sequence). CDR3 sequence: CATSIGSGGSETQYF. CDR3 nucleotides: TGTGCCACCAGTATCGGGAGCGGGGGCTCTGAGACCCAGTACTTC.

The chain combines TRBV12-3 or TRBV12-4 with TRBJ1-5; the D gene is possibly TRBD1 (5 bases). V was trimmed by 5 bases and J by 2 bases, leaving 13 bases between them. This CDR3 region has 15 residues. CDR3: CASSPGGWGNQPQHF. The CDR3 nucleotides read TGTGCCAGCAGTCCTGGGGGATGGGGCAATCAGCCCCAGCATTTT.

The chain combines TRBV18 with TRBJ2-6; D unclear. With 7 bases removed from V and 0 bases from J, the gap between germline ends came to 10 bases. The CDR3 contains 15 residues. Germline-derived CDR1 and CDR2 are KGHSH and LQKENI. The CDR3 here is CASYPDNSGANVLTF. The CDR3 DNA sequence: TGTGCCAGCTACCCCGATAACTCTGGGGCCAACGTCCTGACTTTC.

The table lists this clonotype with a few counts. Its ends do not fully match the called genes, so a read error is possible. The gene calls are TRBV5-4 and TRBJ2-1; TRBD2 matches at 11 bases. Germline V gives CDR1 SGHNT, CDR2 YYREEE (reference sequence). This CDR3 is 16 amino acids long. This CDR3 reads CTSSTPTSGEDNEQFF. As DNA, the CDR3 is TGTACCAGCAGCACCCCGACTAGCGGGGAAGACAATGAGCAGTTCTTC.

This clonotype was found many times. V is TRBV11-2 and J is TRBJ2-3; 16 nucleotides agree with TRBD2. The CDR3 spans 17 residues. After removal of 4 bases from V and 6 bases from J, the junction contained 7 bases not matched to a gene. Germline CDR1 is SGHAT and CDR2 is FQNNGV. CDR3 in DNA: TGTGCCAGCAGCTGGGGGACTAGCGGGGGGGCTGGGGATACGCAGTATTTT. As protein: CASSWGTSGGAGDTQYF. The full variable domain, its missing parts supplied by reference TRBV11-2 and TRBJ2-3, is EAGVAQSPRYKIIEKRQSVAFWCNPISGHATLYWYQQILGQGPKLLIQFQNNGVVDDSQLPKDRFSAERLKGVDSTLKIQPAKLEDSAVYLCASSWGTSGGAGDTQYFGPGTRLTVL.

There are many counts of this clonotype. This chain uses TRBV5-1 with TRBJ2-5; no definite D call. The CDR3 totals 13 residues. CDR1 is SGHRS, CDR2 YFSETQ, per germline. The V and J ends lost 4 bases and 3 bases respectively, with 10 bases between them. The CDR3 protein is CASSLASEETQYF. The CDR3 DNA reads TGCGCCAGCAGCCTCGCTTCGGAAGAGACCCAGTACTTC.

This clonotype has at least ten counts. The J gene is TRBJ2-5, the V gene TRBV29-1; D possibly corresponds to TRBD1 (7 bases). Germline V lookup: CDR1 SQVTM, CDR2 ANQGSEA. The CDR3 runs 13 residues. The ends were cut back, 3 bases at V and 5 bases at J, with 13 bases in the middle. The chain's CDR3 is CSVDRGVEETQYF. CDR3 nucleotides: TGCAGCGTTGACAGGGGGGTGGAGGAGACCCAGTACTTC.

There are many counts of this clonotype. V usage is TRBV5-6 and J usage is TRBJ1-2; D is ambiguous. This CDR3 spans 12 amino acids. CDR1 is SGHDT and CDR2 is YYEEEE in the germline V gene. V lost 4 bases, J lost 0 bases, and 4 bases lay in between. The CDR3 nucleotides read TGTGCCAGCAGCCAAGCTAACTATGGCTACACCTTC. This gives the protein CASSQANYGYTF.

In this sample, this clonotype turned up many times. The gene calls are TRBV4-1 and TRBJ2-2; the match to TRBD2 covers 7 bases. The CDR3 is 15 amino acids. V was clipped by 6 bases and J by 2 bases; unmatched bases: 6. From germline, CDR1 is MGHRA and CDR2 YSYEKL. The CDR3 region has the DNA TGCGCCAGCAGTCTGAGCGGGGTTAACACCGGGGAGCTGTTTTTT. Translated, it gives CASSLSGVNTGELFF.

The chain combines TRBV27 with TRBJ1-2, with D hard to call. Germline V gene data show CDR1 as MNHEY and CDR2 as SMNVEV (reference sequence). CDR3 size: 16 residues. Trimming removed 3 bases at V and 2 bases at J, with 16 bases between. The CDR3, as DNA: TGTGCCAGCAGTTTTTATAATTATGGCACCAACTATGGCTACACCTTC. Translating gives CASSFYNYGTNYGYTF.

This clonotype was seen only a few times. This sequence joins TRBV9 and TRBJ2-6; D is perhaps TRBD1 (6 bases). Germline V gene data show CDR1 as SGDLS and CDR2 as YYNGEE. The CDR3 sequence is 16 residues long. The V end was cut by 2 bases, the J end by 4 bases, with 13 bases between. Here the CDR3 reads CASSVPRGRGANVLTF. The CDR3 DNA is TGTGCCAGCAGCGTGCCCAGGGGTCGGGGGGCCAACGTCCTGACTTTC. Together with reference TRBV9 and TRBJ2-6, the CDR3 gives the full variable domain: DSGVTQTPKHLITATGQRVTLRCSPRSGDLSVYWYQQSLDQGLQFLIQYYNGEERAKGNILERFSAQQFPDLHSELNLSSLELGDSALYFCASSVPRGRGANVLTFGAGSRLTVL.